Shown below are 7 T cell receptor beta chains from a single sample sequenced in a study of Graves' ophthalmopathy and Graves' hyperthyroidism. RNA transcripts were the source from which TCR beta CDR3 regions were amplified. First-round RT-PCR relied on HTBI primers, and a second-round multiplex PCR came next. One entry per CDR3 protein results from TCRdb running MiXCR on the multiplex PCR reads. The sample includes about 480,000 distinct CDR3 sequences, around an eighth of them seen just once. What was sequenced was blood. These receptors originate from a woman aged 30 to 39 with Graves' ophthalmopathy.

This clonotype has at least ten counts. The J gene is TRBJ2-5, the V gene TRBV6-1; possible D gene TRBD1, 6 bases. CDR1 MNHNS and CDR2 SASEGT come from the germline V gene. The CDR3 totals 17 residues. V lost 6 bases, J lost 0 bases, and 20 bases lay in between. The CDR3 is CASSELKDRRHQETQYF. The CDR3 DNA is TGTGCCAGCAGCGAACTCAAGGACAGACGTCACCAAGAGACCCAGTACTTC.

This clonotype was detected ten times or more. The CDR3 loop is CASSLGTNMNTEAFF. The CDR3 DNA reads as TGTGCCAGCAGTTTGGGGACGAACATGAACACTGAAGCTTTCTTT. This chain joins TRBV12-3 or TRBV12-4 and TRBJ1-1; D perhaps matches TRBD1 (5 bases). The CDR3 spans 15 residues. V gave up 3 bases and J gave up 0 bases, with 11 bases separating them.

The table lists this clonotype with many counts. The CDR3 bases are TGCAGTGCCCAGGGTGTTAGTCCCCCATACGAGCAGTACTTC. Translating it yields CSAQGVSPPYEQYF. The chain recombines TRBV20-1 with TRBJ2-7; D is possibly TRBD1 (5 bases). V lost 6 bases, J lost 4 bases, and 19 bases lay in between. Germline V CDR1 and CDR2: DFQATT, SNEGSKA (reference sequence). The CDR3 loop spans 14 amino acids.

This clonotype was detected many times. This sequence joins TRBV9 and TRBJ1-2; no definite D call. This CDR3 region has 15 residues. The V and J ends lost 0 bases and 1 base respectively, with 10 bases between them. The germline CDR1 and CDR2 sequences are SGDLS and YYNGEE. The CDR3 here is CASSVGSYDNYGYTF. CDR3 DNA: TGTGCCAGCAGCGTAGGCTCCTACGATAACTATGGCTACACCTTC.

Details on this clonotype: A read error may explain this, as a much larger clone is one base away. The chain joins TRBV20-1 to TRBJ1-1; D is unresolved. There are 14 residues in the CDR3. Germline V lookup: CDR1 DFQATT, CDR2 SNEGSKA (reference sequence). The CDR3 bases are TGCAGTGCTAGTCGTGCGACTGAGAACACTGGAGCTTTCTTT. Its protein is CSASRATENTGAFF.

This clonotype was recorded at least ten times. The rearrangement joins TRBV5-1 to TRBJ2-7; a weak D match, TRBD1 (5 bases). From germline, CDR1 is SGHRS and CDR2 YFSETQ. V gave up 0 bases and J gave up 5 bases, with 12 bases separating them. The CDR3 has 14 residues. This chain's CDR3 is CASSLARVLDEQYF. CDR3 nucleotides: TGCGCCAGCAGCTTGGCCAGGGTTCTCGACGAGCAGTACTTC.

About this clonotype: A read error is possible here, since a much larger clone lies one base away. The chain is built from TRBV6-1 and TRBJ1-6; D remains ambiguous. Per the germline V gene, CDR1 is MNHNS and CDR2 is SASEGT. This CDR3 comprises 14 residues. The DNA of the CDR3 is TGTGCCAGCAGTGAAAATTGGAGCTATTCACACCTCCACTTT. This sequence encodes CASSENWSYSHLHF.